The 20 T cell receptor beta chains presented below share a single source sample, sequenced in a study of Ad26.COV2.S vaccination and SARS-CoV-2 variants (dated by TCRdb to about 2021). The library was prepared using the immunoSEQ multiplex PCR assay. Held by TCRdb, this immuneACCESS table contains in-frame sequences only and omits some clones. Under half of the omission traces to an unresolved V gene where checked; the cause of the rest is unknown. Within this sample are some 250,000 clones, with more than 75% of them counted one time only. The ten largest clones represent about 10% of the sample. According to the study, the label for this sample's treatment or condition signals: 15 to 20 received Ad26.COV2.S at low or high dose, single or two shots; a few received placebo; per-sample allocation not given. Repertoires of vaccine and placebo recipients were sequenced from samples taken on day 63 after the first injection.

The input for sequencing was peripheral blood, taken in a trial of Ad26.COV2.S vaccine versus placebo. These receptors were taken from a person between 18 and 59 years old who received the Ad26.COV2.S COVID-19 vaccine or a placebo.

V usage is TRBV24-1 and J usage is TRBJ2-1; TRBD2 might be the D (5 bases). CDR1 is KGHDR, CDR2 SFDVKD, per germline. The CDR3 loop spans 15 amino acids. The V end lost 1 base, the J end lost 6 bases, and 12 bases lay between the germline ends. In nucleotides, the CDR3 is TGTGCCACCAGTGATTTATACGGCGGGTCCAATGAGCAGTTCTTC. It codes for CATSDLYGGSNEQFF.

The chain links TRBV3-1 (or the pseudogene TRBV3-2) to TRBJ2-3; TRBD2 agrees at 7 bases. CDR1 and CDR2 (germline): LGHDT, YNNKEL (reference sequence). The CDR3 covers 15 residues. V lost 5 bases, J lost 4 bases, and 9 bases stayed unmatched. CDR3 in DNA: TGTGCCAGCAGCGGCCAGCGGGGAGTGGCAGATACGCAGTATTTT. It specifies CASSGQRGVADTQYF.

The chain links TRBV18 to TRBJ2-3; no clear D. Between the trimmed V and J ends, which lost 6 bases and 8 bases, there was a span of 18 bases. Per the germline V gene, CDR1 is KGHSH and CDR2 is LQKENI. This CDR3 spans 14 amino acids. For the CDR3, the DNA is TGTGCCAGCTCGCCGCTCGATGCAGTGGGTACGCAGTATTTT. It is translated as CASSPLDAVGTQYF.

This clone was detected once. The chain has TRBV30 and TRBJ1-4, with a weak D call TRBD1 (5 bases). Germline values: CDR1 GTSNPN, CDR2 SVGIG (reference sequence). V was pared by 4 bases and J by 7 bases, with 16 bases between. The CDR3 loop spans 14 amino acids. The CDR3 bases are TGTGCCTGGACGGGGGATAGGGGCAGTGAAAAACTGTTTTTT. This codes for CAWTGDRGSEKLFF.

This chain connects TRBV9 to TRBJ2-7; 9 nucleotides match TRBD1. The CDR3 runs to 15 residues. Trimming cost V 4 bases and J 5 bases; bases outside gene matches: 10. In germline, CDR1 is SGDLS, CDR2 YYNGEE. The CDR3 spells CASSTTGGPGDEQYF. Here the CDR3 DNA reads TGTGCCAGCAGCACGACAGGGGGGCCTGGGGACGAGCAGTACTTC.

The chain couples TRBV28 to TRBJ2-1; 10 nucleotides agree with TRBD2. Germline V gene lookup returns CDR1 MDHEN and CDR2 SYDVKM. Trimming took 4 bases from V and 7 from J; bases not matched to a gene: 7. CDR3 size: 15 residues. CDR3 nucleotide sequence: TGTGCCAGCAGTTCTAGCGGGAGATTTGGGAATGAGCAGTTCTTC. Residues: CASSSSGRFGNEQFF.

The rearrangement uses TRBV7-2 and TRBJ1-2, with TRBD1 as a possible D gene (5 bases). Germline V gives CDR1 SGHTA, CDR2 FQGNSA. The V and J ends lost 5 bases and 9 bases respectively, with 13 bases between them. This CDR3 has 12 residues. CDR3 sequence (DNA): TGTGCCAGCAGCACCAAACAGGAACGCTACACCTTC. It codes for CASSTKQERYTF.

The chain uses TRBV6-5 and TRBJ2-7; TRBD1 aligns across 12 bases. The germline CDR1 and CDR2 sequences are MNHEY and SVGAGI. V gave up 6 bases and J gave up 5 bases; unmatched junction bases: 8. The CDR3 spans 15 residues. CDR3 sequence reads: CASSHRDRGLDEQYF. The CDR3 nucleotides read TGTGCCAGCAGCCACCGGGACAGGGGGCTCGACGAGCAGTACTTC.

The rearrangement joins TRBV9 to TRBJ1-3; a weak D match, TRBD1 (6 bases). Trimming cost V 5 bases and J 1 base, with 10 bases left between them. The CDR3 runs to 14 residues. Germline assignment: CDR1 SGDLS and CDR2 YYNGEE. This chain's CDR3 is CASRATGSGNTIYF. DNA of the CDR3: TGTGCCAGCAGGGCAACAGGGTCTGGAAACACCATATATTTT.

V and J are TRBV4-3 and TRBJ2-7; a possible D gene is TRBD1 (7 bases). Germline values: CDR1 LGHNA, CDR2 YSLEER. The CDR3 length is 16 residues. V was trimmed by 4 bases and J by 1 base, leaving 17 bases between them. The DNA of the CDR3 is TGCGCCAGCAGCCGGCGGCAGGGGGGCGAATCCTACGAGCAGTACTTC. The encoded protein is CASSRRQGGESYEQYF.

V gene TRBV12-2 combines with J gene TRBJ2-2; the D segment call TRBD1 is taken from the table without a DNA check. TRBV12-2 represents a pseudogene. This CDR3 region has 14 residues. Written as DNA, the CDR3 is TGTGCAAGTCGCATCAGGGTGAACACCGGGGAGCTGTTTTTT. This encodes CASRIRVNTGELFF.

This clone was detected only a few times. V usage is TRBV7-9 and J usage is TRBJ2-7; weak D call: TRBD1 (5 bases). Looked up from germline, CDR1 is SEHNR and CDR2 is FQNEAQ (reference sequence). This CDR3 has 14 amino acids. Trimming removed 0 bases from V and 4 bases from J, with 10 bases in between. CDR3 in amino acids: CASSLAAGIYEQYF. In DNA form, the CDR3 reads TGTGCCAGCAGCTTAGCGGCAGGGATATACGAGCAGTACTTC.

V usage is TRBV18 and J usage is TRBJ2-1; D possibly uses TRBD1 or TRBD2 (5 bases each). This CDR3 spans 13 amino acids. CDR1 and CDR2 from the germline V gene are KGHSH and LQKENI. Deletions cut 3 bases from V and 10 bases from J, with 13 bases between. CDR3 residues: CASSPGTGLEQFF. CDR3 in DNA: TGTGCCAGCTCACCCGGGACGGGATTAGAGCAGTTCTTC. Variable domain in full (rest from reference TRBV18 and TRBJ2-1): NAGVMQNPRHLVRRRGQEARLRCSPMKGHSHVYWYRQLPEEGLKFMVYLQKENIIDESGMPKERFSAEFPKEGPSILRIQQVVRGDSAAYFCASSPGTGLEQFFGPGTRLTVL.

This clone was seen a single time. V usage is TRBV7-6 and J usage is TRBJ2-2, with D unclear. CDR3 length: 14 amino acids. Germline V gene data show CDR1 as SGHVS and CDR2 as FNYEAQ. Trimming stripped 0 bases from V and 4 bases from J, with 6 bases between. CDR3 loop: CASSLAAVTGELFF. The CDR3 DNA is TGTGCCAGCAGCTTAGCTGCAGTCACCGGGGAGCTGTTTTTT.

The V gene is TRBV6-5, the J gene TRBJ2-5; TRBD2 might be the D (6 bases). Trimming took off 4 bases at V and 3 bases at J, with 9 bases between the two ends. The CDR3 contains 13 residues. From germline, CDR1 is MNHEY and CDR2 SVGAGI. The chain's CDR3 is CASSSGLEETQYF. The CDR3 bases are TGTGCCAGCAGTTCGGGACTTGAAGAGACCCAGTACTTC.

CDR3 sequence (DNA): TGCGCCAGCAGCCAAAATATGGGTGGCTACACCTTC. It codes for CASSQNMGGYTF. This rearrangement joins TRBV4-3 to TRBJ1-2, with no clear D. Trimming removed 2 bases at V and 7 bases at J, with 8 bases between. This CDR3 comprises 12 residues. Germline CDR1 is LGHNA and CDR2 is YSLEER.

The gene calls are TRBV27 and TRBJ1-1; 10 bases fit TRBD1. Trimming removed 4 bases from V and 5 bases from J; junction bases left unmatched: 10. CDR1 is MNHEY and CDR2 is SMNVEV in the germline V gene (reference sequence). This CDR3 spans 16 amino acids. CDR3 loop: CASSSRDRGRGTEAFF. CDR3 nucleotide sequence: TGTGCCAGCAGTTCCCGGGACAGGGGACGCGGGACTGAAGCTTTCTTT.

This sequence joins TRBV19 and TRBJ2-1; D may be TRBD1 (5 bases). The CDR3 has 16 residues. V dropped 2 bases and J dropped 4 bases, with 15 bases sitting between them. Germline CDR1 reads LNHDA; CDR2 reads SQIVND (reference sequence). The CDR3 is CASSILVGGAYNEQFF. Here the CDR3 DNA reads TGTGCCAGTAGTATATTGGTCGGTGGGGCTTACAATGAGCAGTTCTTC.

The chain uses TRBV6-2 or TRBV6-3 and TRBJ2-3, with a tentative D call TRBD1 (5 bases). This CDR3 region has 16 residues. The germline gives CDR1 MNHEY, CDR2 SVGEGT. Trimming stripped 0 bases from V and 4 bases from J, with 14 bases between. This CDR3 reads CASSYSISKGSDTQYF. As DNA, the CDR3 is TGTGCCAGCAGTTACTCGATTAGCAAGGGGTCAGATACGCAGTATTTT.

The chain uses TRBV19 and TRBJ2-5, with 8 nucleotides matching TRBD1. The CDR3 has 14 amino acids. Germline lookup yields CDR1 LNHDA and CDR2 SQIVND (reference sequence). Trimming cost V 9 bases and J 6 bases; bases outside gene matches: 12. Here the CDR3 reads CASTPGQGSKTQYF. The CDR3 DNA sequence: TGTGCCAGCACGCCAGGACAGGGTTCGAAGACCCAGTACTTC.